This note documents a single T cell receptor beta chain sequence. Original handling: Reference gene primers were amplified, and this amplification served to estimate nucleated cell counts. TCRdb keeps only in-frame clones here, not all; method: immunoSEQ multiplex PCR. The V and J calls and clone size were taken over from that table, and D and trimming were inferred from the DNA. The sample carries fewer than 250,000 clones, approximately 86% recorded once. This specimen comes from a study of blood T cell repertoires in COVID-19. Study details: The samples span acute and convalescent COVID-19 from the United States, Italy and Spain. T cells, B-cell-depleted T cells, or PBMCs provided the cDNA or gDNA that served as material.

This receptor was obtained from a woman aged 60-75 years with active or convalescent COVID-19. The sequenced sample was peripheral blood.

The CDR3: CASSADRVETNEKLFF. The CDR3 DNA follows: TGTGCCAGCAGTGCGGACAGGGTGGAAACTAATGAAAAACTGTTTTTT. The gene calls are TRBV2 and TRBJ1-4; TRBD1 agrees at 8 bases. With V trimmed by 4 bases and J by 1 base, 5 bases remained unmatched. The germline CDR1 and CDR2 sequences are SNHLY and FYNNEI. The CDR3 totals 16 residues. Filled out from reference TRBV2 and TRBJ1-4, the complete variable domain reads EPEVTQTPSHQVTQMGQEVILRCVPISNHLYFYWYRQILGQKVEFLVSFYNNEISEKSEIFDDQFSVERPDGSNFTLKIRSTKLEDSAMYFCASSADRVETNEKLFFGSGTQLSVL.